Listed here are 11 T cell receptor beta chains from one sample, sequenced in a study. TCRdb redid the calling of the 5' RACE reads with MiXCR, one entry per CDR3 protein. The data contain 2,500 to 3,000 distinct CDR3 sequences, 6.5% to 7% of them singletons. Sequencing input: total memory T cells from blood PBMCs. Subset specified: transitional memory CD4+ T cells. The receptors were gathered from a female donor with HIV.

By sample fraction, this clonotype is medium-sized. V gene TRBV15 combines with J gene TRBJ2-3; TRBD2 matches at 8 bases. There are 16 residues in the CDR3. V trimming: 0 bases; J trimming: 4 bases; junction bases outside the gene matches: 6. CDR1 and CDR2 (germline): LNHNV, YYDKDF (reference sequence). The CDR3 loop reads CATSRDYSGVSDTQYF. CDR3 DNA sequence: TGTGCCACCAGCAGAGATTATAGCGGGGTCTCAGATACGCAGTATTTT.

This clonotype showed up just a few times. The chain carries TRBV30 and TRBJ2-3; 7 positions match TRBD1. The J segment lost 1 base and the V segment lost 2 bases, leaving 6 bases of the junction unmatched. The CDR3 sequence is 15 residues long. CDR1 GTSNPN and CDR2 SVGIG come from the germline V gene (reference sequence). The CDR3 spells CAWSPTGAGTDTQYF. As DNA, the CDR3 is TGTGCCTGGAGTCCCACAGGGGCGGGCACAGATACGCAGTATTTT. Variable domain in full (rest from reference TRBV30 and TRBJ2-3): SQTIHQWPATLVQPVGSPLSLECTVEGTSNPNLYWYRQAAGRGLQLLFYSVGIGQISSEVPQNLSASRPQDRQFILSSKKLLLSDSGFYLCAWSPTGAGTDTQYFGPGTRLTVL.

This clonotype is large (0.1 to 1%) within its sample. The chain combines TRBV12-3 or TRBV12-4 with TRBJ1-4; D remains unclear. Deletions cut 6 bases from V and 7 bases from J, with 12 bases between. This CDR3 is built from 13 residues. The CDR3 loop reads CASSMGSIEKLFF. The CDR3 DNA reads TGTGCCAGCAGCATGGGATCGATTGAAAAACTGTTTTTT.

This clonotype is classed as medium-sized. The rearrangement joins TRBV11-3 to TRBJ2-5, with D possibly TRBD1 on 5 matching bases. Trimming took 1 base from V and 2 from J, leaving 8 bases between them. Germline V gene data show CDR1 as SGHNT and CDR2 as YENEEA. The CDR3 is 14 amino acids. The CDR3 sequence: CASSLGTFQETQYF. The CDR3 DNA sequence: TGTGCCAGCAGCTTAGGGACATTTCAAGAGACCCAGTACTTC.

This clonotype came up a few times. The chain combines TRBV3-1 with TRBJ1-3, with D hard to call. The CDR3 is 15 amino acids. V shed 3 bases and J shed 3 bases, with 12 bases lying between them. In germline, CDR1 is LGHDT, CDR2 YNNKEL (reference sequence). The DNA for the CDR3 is TGTGCCAGCAGCCAGTACTCGGATGGTGGAAACACCATATATTTT. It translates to CASSQYSDGGNTIYF.

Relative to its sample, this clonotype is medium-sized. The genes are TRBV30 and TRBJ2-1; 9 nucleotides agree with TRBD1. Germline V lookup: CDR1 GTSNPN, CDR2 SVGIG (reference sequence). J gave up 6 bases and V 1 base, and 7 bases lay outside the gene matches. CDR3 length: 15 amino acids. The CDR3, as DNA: TGTGCCTGGAGTGCTACCGGGACAGGGCGCAATGAGCAGTTCTTC. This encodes CAWSATGTGRNEQFF.

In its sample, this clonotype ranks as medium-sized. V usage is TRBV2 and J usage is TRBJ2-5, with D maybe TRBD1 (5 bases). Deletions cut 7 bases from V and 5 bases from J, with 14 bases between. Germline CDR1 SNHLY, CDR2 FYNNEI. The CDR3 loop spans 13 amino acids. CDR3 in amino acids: CASKGLSWETQYF. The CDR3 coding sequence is TGTGCCAGCAAGGGGTTGAGCTGGGAGACCCAGTACTTC.

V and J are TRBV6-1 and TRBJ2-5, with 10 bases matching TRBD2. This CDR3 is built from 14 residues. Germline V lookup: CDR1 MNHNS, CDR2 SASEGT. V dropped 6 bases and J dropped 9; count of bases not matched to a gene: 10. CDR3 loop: CASSRLAGPVPQYF. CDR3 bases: TGTGCCAGCAGCCGACTAGCGGGCCCGGTGCCCCAGTACTTC.

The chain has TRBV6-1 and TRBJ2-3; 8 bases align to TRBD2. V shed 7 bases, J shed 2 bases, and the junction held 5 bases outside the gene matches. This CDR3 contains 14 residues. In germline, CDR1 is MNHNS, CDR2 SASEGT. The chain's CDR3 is CASKGLASTDTQYF. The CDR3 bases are TGTGCCAGCAAAGGACTAGCCTCCACAGATACGCAGTATTTT.

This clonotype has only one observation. The CDR3 loop is CASSSGQLSYEQYV. The CDR3 DNA reads TGTGCCAGCAGCTCGGGACAGCTCTCCTACGAGCAGTACGTC. This chain links TRBV7-2 with TRBJ2-7, with 7 bases matching TRBD1. CDR1 is SGHTA and CDR2 is FQGNSA in the germline V gene. This CDR3 has 14 amino acids. V gave up 4 bases and J gave up 0 bases; unmatched junction bases: 3.

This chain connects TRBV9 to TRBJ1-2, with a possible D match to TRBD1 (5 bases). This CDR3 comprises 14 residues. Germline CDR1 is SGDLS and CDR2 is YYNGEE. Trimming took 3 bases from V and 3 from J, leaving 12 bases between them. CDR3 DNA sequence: TGTGCCAGCAGCGCCGCAGGGCGCGACTATGGCTACACCTTC. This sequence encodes CASSAAGRDYGYTF.